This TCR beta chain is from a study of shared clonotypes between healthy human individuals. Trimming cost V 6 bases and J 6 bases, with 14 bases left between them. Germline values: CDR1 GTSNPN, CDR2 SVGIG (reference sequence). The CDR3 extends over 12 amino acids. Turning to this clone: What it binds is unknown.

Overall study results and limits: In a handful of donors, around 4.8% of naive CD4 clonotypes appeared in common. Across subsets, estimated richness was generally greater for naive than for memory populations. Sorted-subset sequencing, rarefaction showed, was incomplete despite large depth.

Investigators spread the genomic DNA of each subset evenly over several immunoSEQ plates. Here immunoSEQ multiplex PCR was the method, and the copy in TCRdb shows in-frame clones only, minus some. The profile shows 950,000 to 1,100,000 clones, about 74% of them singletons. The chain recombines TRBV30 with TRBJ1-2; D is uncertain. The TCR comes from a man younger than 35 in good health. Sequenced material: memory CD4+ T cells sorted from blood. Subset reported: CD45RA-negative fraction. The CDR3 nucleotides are TGTGCCTGCCTAAGGGAAGTCAATGGCTACACCTTC. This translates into CACLREVNGYTF.